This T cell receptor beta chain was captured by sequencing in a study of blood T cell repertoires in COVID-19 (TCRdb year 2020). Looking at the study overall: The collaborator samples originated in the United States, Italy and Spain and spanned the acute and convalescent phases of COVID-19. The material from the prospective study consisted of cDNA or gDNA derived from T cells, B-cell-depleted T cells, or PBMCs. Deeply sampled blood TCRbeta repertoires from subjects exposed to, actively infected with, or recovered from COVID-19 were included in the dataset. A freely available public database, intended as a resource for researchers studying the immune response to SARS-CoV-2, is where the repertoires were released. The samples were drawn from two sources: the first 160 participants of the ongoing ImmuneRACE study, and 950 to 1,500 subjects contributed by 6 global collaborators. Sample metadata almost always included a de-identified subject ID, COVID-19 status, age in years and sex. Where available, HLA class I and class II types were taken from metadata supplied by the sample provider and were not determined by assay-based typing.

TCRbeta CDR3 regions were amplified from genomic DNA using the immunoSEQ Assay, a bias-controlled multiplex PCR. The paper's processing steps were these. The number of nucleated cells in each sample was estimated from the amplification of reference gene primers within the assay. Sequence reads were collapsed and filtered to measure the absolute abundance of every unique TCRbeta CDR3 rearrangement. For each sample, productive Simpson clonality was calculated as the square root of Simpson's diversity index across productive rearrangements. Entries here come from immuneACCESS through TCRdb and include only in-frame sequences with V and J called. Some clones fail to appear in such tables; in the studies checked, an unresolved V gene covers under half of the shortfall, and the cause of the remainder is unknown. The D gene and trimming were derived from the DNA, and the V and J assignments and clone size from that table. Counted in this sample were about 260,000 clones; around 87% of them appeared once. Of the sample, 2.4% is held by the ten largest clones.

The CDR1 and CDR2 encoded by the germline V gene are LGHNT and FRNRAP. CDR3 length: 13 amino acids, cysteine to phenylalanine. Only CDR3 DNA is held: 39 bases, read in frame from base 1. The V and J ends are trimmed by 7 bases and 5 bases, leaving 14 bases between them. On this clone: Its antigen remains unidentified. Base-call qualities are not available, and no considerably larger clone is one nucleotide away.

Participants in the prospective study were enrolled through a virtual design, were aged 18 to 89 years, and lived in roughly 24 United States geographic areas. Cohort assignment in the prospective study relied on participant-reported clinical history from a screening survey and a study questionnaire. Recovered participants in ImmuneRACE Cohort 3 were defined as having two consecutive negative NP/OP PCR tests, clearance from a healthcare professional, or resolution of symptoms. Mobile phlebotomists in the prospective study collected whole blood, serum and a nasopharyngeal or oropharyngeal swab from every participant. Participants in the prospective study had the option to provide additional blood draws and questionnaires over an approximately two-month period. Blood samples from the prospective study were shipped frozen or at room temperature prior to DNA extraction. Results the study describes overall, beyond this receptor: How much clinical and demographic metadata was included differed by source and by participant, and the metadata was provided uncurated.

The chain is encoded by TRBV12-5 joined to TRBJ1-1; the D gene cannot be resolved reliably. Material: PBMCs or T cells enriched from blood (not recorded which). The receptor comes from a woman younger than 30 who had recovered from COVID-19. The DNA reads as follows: TGTGCTAGTGCCCCCCCGGCGAGGACTGAAGCTTTCTTT. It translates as CASAPPARTEAFF.